Below are 20 T cell receptor beta chains sequenced from a single sample in a study of shared clonotypes between healthy human individuals. Assay: immunoSEQ multiplex PCR; the TCRdb copy retains only in-frame clones and omits some. Counted here are about 690,000 clones, roughly 91% occurring once; the ten biggest clones make up 34%. Sequencing was performed on memory CD8+ T cells from PBMCs. Sample subset: CD45RO+ cells pooled with CCR7-negative TemRA cells. The receptors shown here come from a man aged 18 to 29 in good health. Some clones in this sample may be carry-over from other donors' samples.

The gene calls are TRBV10-3 and TRBJ1-3; D ambiguous. The CDR3 contains 14 residues. Germline CDR1 is ENHRY and CDR2 is SYGVKD. Trimming left V 10 bases short and J 0 bases short, with 13 bases between. CDR3 DNA: TGTGCCACCTCGGACTCCGGCTCTGGAAACACCATATATTTT. Protein sequence: CATSDSGSGNTIYF.

The chain uses TRBV27 and TRBJ2-2; TRBD2 matches at 10 bases. CDR1 and CDR2 from the germline V gene are MNHEY and SMNVEV (reference sequence). The V and J ends lost 8 bases and 5 bases, in that order; junction bases with no gene match: 8. The CDR3 sequence is 15 residues long. CDR3 DNA sequence: TGTGCCAGCTGTGCTAGCGGGAGTATAACCGGGGAGCTGTTTTTT. Translation gives CASCASGSITGELFF.

V is TRBV4-1 and J is TRBJ1-1; tentatively, D is TRBD1 (6 bases). Deletions cut 4 bases from V and 10 bases from J, with 16 bases between. There are 13 residues in the CDR3. Germline CDR1 reads MGHRA; CDR2 reads YSYEKL. For the CDR3, the DNA is TGCGCCAGCAGCCGACAGGACCCCCTAGGAGCTTTCTTT. This sequence encodes CASSRQDPLGAFF.

The chain is built from TRBV28 and TRBJ2-7; 7 bases match TRBD1. V dropped 3 bases and J dropped 0; count of bases not matched to a gene: 5. Germline V CDR1 and CDR2: MDHEN, SYDVKM. CDR3 length: 15 amino acids. As DNA, the CDR3 is TGTGCCAGCAGTTTGCTGGGACAGAGCTCCTACGAGCAGTACTTC. Its protein product is CASSLLGQSSYEQYF.

This clone showed up just a few times. V is TRBV20-1 and J is TRBJ1-1; TRBD1 agrees at 9 bases. The CDR3 is made up of 11 amino acids. The V segment lost 0 bases and the J segment 11 bases; nucleotides outside the gene matches: 1. Germline CDR1 and CDR2: DFQATT and SNEGSKA (reference sequence). For the CDR3, the DNA is TGCAGTGCTAGAGAAGACAGGGGGGCTTTCTTT. This codes for CSAREDRGAFF.

The chain joins TRBV25-1 to TRBJ2-7, with D unresolved. Trimming took off 0 bases at V and 1 base at J, with 7 bases between the two ends. Germline V lookup: CDR1 MGHDK, CDR2 SYGVNS. The CDR3 has 14 residues. CDR3 protein: CASSEYGESYEQYF. The CDR3 coding sequence is TGTGCCAGCAGTGAATATGGTGAGTCCTACGAGCAGTACTTC.

The J gene is TRBJ2-1, the V gene TRBV7-9; TRBD1 aligns across 7 bases. The trim removed 5 bases at V and 5 bases at J, leaving 12 bases unmatched. The CDR3 runs to 16 residues. CDR1 SEHNR and CDR2 FQNEAQ come from the germline V gene (reference sequence). As DNA, the CDR3 is TGTGCCAGCAGCGCAGTCGGGACAGTCGTCCACAATGAGCAGTTCTTC. It codes for CASSAVGTVVHNEQFF.

The chain is built from TRBV11-3 and TRBJ2-1; the D call may be TRBD1 or TRBD2 (5 bases each). Germline CDR1 SGHNT, CDR2 YENEEA. V was trimmed by 1 base and J by 0 bases, leaving 13 bases between them. CDR3 size: 17 residues. The CDR3 coding sequence is TGTGCCAGCAGCTTAGGGGACGTGTTGAGCTCCTACAATGAGCAGTTCTTC. This sequence encodes CASSLGDVLSSYNEQFF.

The V and J genes are TRBV9 and TRBJ1-2; 10 bases match TRBD1. V shed 3 bases, J shed 5 bases, and the junction held 4 bases outside the gene matches. The CDR3 is 14 residues long. Germline lookup yields CDR1 SGDLS and CDR2 YYNGEE. The CDR3 loop is CASSAGDRGYGYTF. CDR3 DNA: TGTGCCAGCAGCGCAGGGGACAGGGGATATGGCTACACCTTC.

The chain employs TRBV7-9 and TRBJ2-1; no firm D call. The CDR3 has 12 amino acids. The germline V and J ends were trimmed by 2 bases and 9 bases, with 8 bases remaining between them. Looked up from germline, CDR1 is SEHNR and CDR2 is FQNEAQ (reference sequence). This chain's CDR3 is CASSLISGEQFF. The CDR3 DNA reads TGTGCCAGCAGCTTAATATCGGGTGAGCAGTTCTTC.

This clone showed up just a few times. The V gene is TRBV11-3, the J gene TRBJ2-7; 8 positions match TRBD2. V was pared by 5 bases and J by 3 bases, with 9 bases of the junction left unmatched. The CDR3 length is 15 residues. Germline CDR1 SGHNT, CDR2 YENEEA. CDR3 nucleotides: TGTGCCAGCAGCGAACACAGCGGGGGCTTCTACGAGCAGTACTTC. It yields the protein CASSEHSGGFYEQYF. The full variable domain, its missing parts supplied by reference TRBV11-3 and TRBJ2-7, is EAGVVQSPRYKIIEKKQPVAFWCNPISGHNTLYWYLQNLGQGPELLIRYENEEAVDDSQLPKDRFSAERLKGVDSTLKIQPAELGDSAVYLCASSEHSGGFYEQYFGPGTRLTVT.

The chain uses TRBV7-9 and TRBJ2-1, with D uncertain. This CDR3 contains 16 residues. Germline V gene data show CDR1 as SEHNR and CDR2 as FQNEAQ (reference sequence). V was shortened by 5 bases and J by 2 bases, with 16 bases between the two germline ends. For the CDR3, the DNA is TGTGCCAGCAGCCCGAAAGAAATAGCCACCTACAATGAGCAGTTCTTC. The encoded protein is CASSPKEIATYNEQFF.

The V and J genes are TRBV11-2 and TRBJ2-7; D gene uncertain. Trimming removed 3 bases from V and 1 base from J, with 13 bases in between. Germline V gene lookup returns CDR1 SGHAT and CDR2 FQNNGV. The CDR3 covers 15 residues. DNA for the CDR3: TGTGCCAGCAGCTTGTTCGGACGTTCATCCTACGAGCAGTACTTC. This encodes CASSLFGRSSYEQYF.

This clone was seen only once. The rearrangement uses TRBV4-1 and TRBJ2-3; D is unclear. The germline V gene encodes CDR1 MGHRA and CDR2 YSYEKL. V was shortened by 4 bases and J by 0 bases, with 23 bases between the two germline ends. This CDR3 has 19 residues. The CDR3 nucleotides are TGCGCCAGCAGCCCCCAAGGGAATACTCGACTGGGTAGCACAGATACGCAGTATTTT. The encoded protein is CASSPQGNTRLGSTDTQYF.

The gene calls are TRBV4-1 and TRBJ2-3; 9 nucleotides line up with TRBD2. The CDR3 is made up of 18 amino acids. Unmatched junction bases numbered 12, after V lost 0 bases and J lost 5 bases. Germline V gene lookup returns CDR1 MGHRA and CDR2 YSYEKL. CDR3 residues: CASSQEPRLADFLDTQYF. In DNA form, the CDR3 reads TGCGCCAGCAGCCAAGAGCCCCGACTAGCGGACTTTCTAGATACGCAGTATTTT.

This clone was found once. A far larger clone is off by one base, so a read error is likely. The chain has TRBV28 and TRBJ2-1, with 8 bases matching TRBD1. The germline CDR1 and CDR2 sequences are MDHEN and SYDVKM. The CDR3 has 14 amino acids. V lost 6 bases, J lost 10 bases, and 11 bases stayed unmatched. The CDR3 DNA is TGTGCCAGCAGGATCGGGACAGGCGTTAGGGAGCAGTTCTTC. Protein: CASRIGTGVREQFF.

The rearrangement joins TRBV6-1 to TRBJ2-7; possibly TRBD1 for D (6 bases). CDR1 is MNHNS, CDR2 SASEGT, per germline. CDR3 length: 12 residues. V dropped 7 bases and J dropped 2 bases, with 9 bases sitting between them. Here the CDR3 reads CASIGTPYEQYF. In nucleotides, the CDR3 is TGTGCCAGCATAGGGACACCCTACGAGCAGTACTTC.

The chain combines TRBV27 with TRBJ2-4, with a tentative D call TRBD2 (5 bases). The CDR3 extends over 17 amino acids. The germline V gene encodes CDR1 MNHEY and CDR2 SMNVEV (reference sequence). Trimming pared 0 bases from V and 4 bases from J, leaving 16 bases between. CDR3 protein: CASSLSLVVTGKNIQYF. The CDR3, as DNA: TGTGCCAGCAGTTTATCACTTGTGGTAACGGGGAAAAACATTCAGTACTTC.

The genes are TRBV28 and TRBJ2-7, with D possibly TRBD2 on 6 matching bases. V was cut by 2 bases and J by 0 bases, with 17 bases left in between. There are 17 residues in the CDR3. The germline V gene has CDR1 MDHEN and CDR2 SYDVKM. CDR3 nucleotide sequence: TGTGCCAGCAGTTTAATGTCCCCAGGCGGGAACTCCTACGAGCAGTACTTC. As protein: CASSLMSPGGNSYEQYF.

The chain has TRBV6-4 and TRBJ2-1; D not certain. The CDR3 loop spans 15 amino acids. V lost 5 bases and J lost 4, with 15 bases in between. CDR1 is MRHNA and CDR2 is SNTAGT in the germline V gene. DNA for the CDR3: TGTGCCAGCAGTCAGGACCCGGAAGGTTACAATGAGCAGTTCTTC. It specifies CASSQDPEGYNEQFF.